This entry lists 13 T cell receptor beta chains sequenced from one sample in a study of Graves' ophthalmopathy and Graves' hyperthyroidism. The study amplified TCR beta CDR3 regions using RNA transcripts. In the first round, RT-PCR was carried out with HTBI primers, and a multiplex PCR formed the second round. TCRdb called the multiplex PCR reads again in MiXCR, with one record for every CDR3 protein. The sample contains about 500,000 distinct CDR3 sequences, roughly 14% of which appear only once. The sample consisted of blood. These TCRs come from a woman in her twenties or thirties with Graves' ophthalmopathy.

Details on this clonotype: As the CDR3 is not closed by the conserved phenylalanine or tryptophan, this likely results from a read error. The chain combines TRBV4-1 with TRBJ1-2; the D is unclear. Looked up from germline, CDR1 is MGHRA and CDR2 is YSYEKL. The CDR3 length is 13 residues. Trimming took off 4 bases at V and 8 bases at J, with 14 bases between the two ends. CDR3 sequence reads: CASSLTGLGGYTL. CDR3 nucleotide sequence: TGCGCCAGCAGCCTTACCGGGCTTGGGGGCTACACCCTC.

The rearrangement joins TRBV6-1 to TRBJ1-2; no clear D. CDR1 and CDR2 (germline): MNHNS, SASEGT. Trimming shortened V by 2 bases and J by 7 bases, and 14 bases separated the two germline ends. The CDR3 is made up of 14 amino acids. The CDR3 loop is CASSELAASSGYTF. The CDR3 coding sequence is TGTGCCAGCAGTGAATTGGCCGCTTCATCTGGCTACACCTTC.

This clonotype occurred many times. The chain links TRBV2 to TRBJ2-5, with 9 bases aligning to TRBD1. Germline CDR1 reads SNHLY; CDR2 reads FYNNEI. The CDR3 consists of 14 residues. V trimming: 5 bases; J trimming: 5 bases; junction bases outside the gene matches: 6. This chain's CDR3 is CASSTGTGMETQYF. The DNA of the CDR3 is TGTGCCAGCAGTACCGGGACAGGGATGGAGACCCAGTACTTC.

This clonotype has ten or more counts. Likely a read error: the CDR3 ends without its conserved phenylalanine or tryptophan. CDR3 nucleotides: TGTGCCAGCAGTCTTCAGGGGGGGCAAGAGACCCAGTACCTC. As protein: CASSLQGGQETQYL. V usage is TRBV6-1 and J usage is TRBJ2-5; perhaps D is TRBD1 or TRBD2 (7 bases each). CDR1 MNHNS and CDR2 SASEGT come from the germline V gene. The CDR3 is 14 amino acids. Deletions cut 5 bases from V and 2 bases from J, with 12 bases between.

This clonotype was counted between two and nine times. This CDR3 is CASSEFGNTEAFF. CDR3 DNA: TGTGCCAGCAGTGAATTTGGGAACACTGAAGCTTTCTTT. The chain uses TRBV2 and TRBJ1-1; D uncertain. V dropped 2 bases and J dropped 1 base, with 5 bases sitting between them. Germline values: CDR1 SNHLY, CDR2 FYNNEI. This CDR3 has 13 amino acids.

The sample holds many counts of this clonotype. This chain links TRBV7-8 with TRBJ2-2, with 9 bases matching TRBD1. V lost 5 bases to trimming and J lost 5 bases; unmatched junction nucleotides: 9. The CDR3 runs to 16 residues. Germline loops: CDR1 SGHVS, CDR2 FQNEAQ. CDR3 sequence: CASSARQGEYTGELFF. The CDR3 DNA sequence: TGTGCCAGCAGCGCTCGACAGGGGGAATATACCGGGGAGCTGTTTTTT.

This clonotype was seen many times. The CDR3 region is CASNPTGGGEQYF. The CDR3 DNA reads as TGTGCCAGCAATCCCACAGGGGGGGGCGAGCAGTACTTC. This chain connects TRBV27 to TRBJ2-7; D may be TRBD1 (8 bases). The germline V and J ends were trimmed by 7 bases and 6 bases, with 16 bases remaining between them. Per the germline V gene, CDR1 is MNHEY and CDR2 is SMNVEV (reference sequence). CDR3 length equals 13 residues.

There are a few counts of this clonotype. The V gene is TRBV7-8, the J gene TRBJ1-5; D remains unclear. CDR1 and CDR2 from the germline V gene are SGHVS and FQNEAQ. This CDR3 contains 18 residues. The V end was cut by 3 bases, the J end by 4 bases, with 22 bases between. The CDR3: CASSFSILVPKVNQPQHF. CDR3 sequence (DNA): TGTGCCAGCAGCTTCAGTATTTTGGTTCCCAAGGTAAATCAGCCCCAGCATTTT.

In its sample, this clonotype was seen many times. The chain uses TRBV12-3 or TRBV12-4 and TRBJ1-2; the D is unclear. The CDR3 extends over 12 amino acids. The V and J ends lost 5 bases and 2 bases respectively, with 6 bases between them. CDR3 in DNA: TGTGCCAGCAGTATCCGGAACTATGGCTACACCTTC. Its protein is CASSIRNYGYTF.

This clonotype was recorded at least ten times. The chain recombines TRBV5-1 with TRBJ2-5; 10 bases match TRBD2. Unmatched junction bases numbered 17, after V lost 2 bases and J lost 7 bases. The CDR3 is 18 residues long. CDR1 is SGHRS and CDR2 is YFSETQ in the germline V gene. The CDR3 region has the DNA TGCGCCAGCAGCTTAGCCAGCGGGGGGGCCCGGAAGATTGTGACCCAGTACTTC. This encodes CASSLASGGARKIVTQYF.

At least ten counts were recorded for this clonotype. The J gene is TRBJ1-1, the V gene TRBV28, with D possibly matching TRBD1 (5 bases). The germline V gene has CDR1 MDHEN and CDR2 SYDVKM. V dropped 3 bases and J dropped 4 bases, with 12 bases sitting between them. The CDR3 length is 14 residues. The CDR3 DNA is TGTGCCAGCAGTTTTGAGGGGAGGGGCACTGAAGCTTTCTTT. This sequence encodes CASSFEGRGTEAFF. Complete variable domain (other parts from reference TRBV28 and TRBJ1-1): DVKVTQSSRYLVKRTGEKVFLECVQDMDHENMFWYRQDPGLGLRLIYFSYDVKMKEKGDIPEGYSVSREKKERFSLILESASTNQTSMYLCASSFEGRGTEAFFGQGTRLTVV.

The CDR3 protein is CASSVDRYTGELFF. The CDR3 DNA reads TGTGCCAGCAGTGTCGACCGTTACACCGGGGAGCTGTTTTTT. This chain connects TRBV27 to TRBJ2-2, with no clear D. CDR1 and CDR2 (germline): MNHEY, SMNVEV (reference sequence). Trimming removed 5 bases from V and 3 bases from J, with 10 bases in between. The CDR3 is 14 amino acids.

This clonotype has just a few counts. The junction departs from germline at one end; a sequencing error may be responsible. The rearrangement links TRBV6-5 to TRBJ1-5, with TRBD1 matching over 8 bases. The CDR3 covers 16 residues. Germline CDR1 reads MNHEY; CDR2 reads SVGAGI. The CDR3 sequence is CASSYSDRGPNQLQHF. The DNA for the CDR3 is TGTGCCAGCAGTTATTCCGACAGGGGACCCAATCAGCTCCAGCATTTT.